This T cell receptor beta chain emerged from a study of shared clonotypes between healthy human individuals. The wider study: CD4 naive and CD4 memory each took three plates per donor, while CD8 naive took two and CD8 memory one. General observations from the study: The authors expected sequencing depth to affect clonotype sharing among donors.

This CDR3 comprises 17 residues. Germline loops: CDR1 SGDLS, CDR2 YYNGEE. V lost 4 bases to trimming and J lost 9 bases; unmatched junction nucleotides: 11. This clone appeared a single time. What it binds is not known. Several immunoSEQ plates received, in even portions, the genomic DNA of each subset. Data came from immunoSEQ multiplex PCR; TCRdb stores just in-frame clones and leaves some out. Of approximately 720,000 clones in the sample, around 72% were seen once. Sample: memory CD4+ T cells sorted from blood. Subset reported: CD45RA-negative fraction. The receptor's source is a woman aged 25 to 39 in good health. The chain has TRBV9 and TRBJ2-1, with 15 positions matching TRBD2. The CDR3 DNA reads as TGTGCCAGCAGCTCAGGACCGGGACTAGCGGGAGGAGGTGAGCAGTTCTTC. Translated, it gives CASSSGPGLAGGGEQFF. The whole variable domain, filled in from reference TRBV9 and TRBJ2-1, reads DSGVTQTPKHLITATGQRVTLRCSPRSGDLSVYWYQQSLDQGLQFLIQYYNGEERAKGNILERFSAQQFPDLHSELNLSSLELGDSALYFCASSSGPGLAGGGEQFFGPGTRLTVL.